A selection of T cell receptor beta chains follows, all from one sample in a study of blood T cell repertoires in COVID-19. TCRdb keeps only in-frame clones here, not all; method: immunoSEQ multiplex PCR. The table includes approximately 190,000 clones, around 86% detected once. Sequenced input: PBMCs or T cells enriched from blood (not recorded which). These receptors originate from a woman between 35 and 50 years old in a cohort exposed to, infected with or recovered from COVID-19 (not recorded which). Both conserved end residues are part of each CDR3. The D gene is left open where the match is weak. Some rows mark clone size as missing; the rest say once, few, many or name a class of expanded clone.

V gene: TRBV4-1
clone size: NA
D gene: TRBD1
J gene: TRBJ1-2
CDR3 protein: CASSQNKGAGGYTF
CDR3 DNA: TGCGCCAGCAGCCAAAATAAGGGGGCTGGGGGCTACACCTTC

V gene: TRBV9
clone size: once
D gene: TRBD2
J gene: TRBJ2-3
CDR3 protein: CASSTRLAGSTDTQYF
CDR3 DNA: TGTGCCAGCAGCACCCGACTAGCGGGCAGCACAGATACGCAGTATTTT

V gene: TRBV28
clone size: NA
D gene: NA
J gene: TRBJ1-5
CDR3 protein: CASSLGSGSPRQPQHF
CDR3 DNA: TGTGCCAGCAGTTTAGGTTCCGGGTCCCCAAGGCAGCCCCAGCATTTT

V gene: TRBV7-9
clone size: NA
D gene: TRBD1
J gene: TRBJ1-2
CDR3 protein: CASSLAGPQGALGYGYTF
CDR3 DNA: TGTGCCAGCAGCTTAGCGGGGCCACAGGGGGCTCTCGGATATGGCTACACCTTC

V gene: TRBV10-2
clone size: NA
D gene: TRBD1
J gene: TRBJ2-7
CDR3 protein: CASSSRQGTVYEQYF
CDR3 DNA: TGCGCCAGCAGTTCAAGACAGGGAACGGTGTACGAGCAGTACTTC

V gene: TRBV15
clone size: NA
D gene: NA
J gene: TRBJ1-1
CDR3 protein: CATSQEGYTEAFF
CDR3 DNA: TGTGCCACCAGCCAGGAGGGGTACACTGAAGCTTTCTTT

V gene: TRBV14
clone size: few
D gene: NA
J gene: TRBJ1-1
CDR3 protein: CASSQNRLMNTEAFF
CDR3 DNA: TGTGCCAGCAGCCAGAACAGGCTTATGAACACTGAAGCTTTCTTT

V gene: TRBV12-3/TRBV12-4
clone size: once
D gene: NA
J gene: TRBJ1-2
CDR3 protein: CASSLQQNYGYTF
CDR3 DNA: TGTGCCAGCAGTTTACAACAGAACTATGGCTACACCTTC

V gene: TRBV6-5
clone size: NA
D gene: NA
J gene: TRBJ2-7
CDR3 protein: CASSYSGNSYF
CDR3 DNA: TGTGCCAGCAGTTATTCGGGGAATTCGTACTTC

V gene: TRBV7-2
clone size: NA
D gene: NA
J gene: TRBJ1-2
CDR3 protein: CASSLGLSGQGINYGYTF
CDR3 DNA: TGTGCCAGCAGCTTAGGCCTTTCGGGGCAGGGGATTAACTATGGCTACACCTTC

V gene: TRBV28
clone size: NA
D gene: NA
J gene: TRBJ1-3
CDR3 protein: CASSPDTGGPGNTIYF
CDR3 DNA: TGTGCCAGCAGTCCGGACACCGGGGGGCCTGGAAACACCATATATTTT

V gene: TRBV27
clone size: NA
D gene: NA
J gene: TRBJ1-5
CDR3 protein: CASSLYGGSEPQHF
CDR3 DNA: TGTGCCAGCAGTTTATATGGGGGCTCGGAGCCCCAGCATTTT

V gene: TRBV6-4
clone size: NA
D gene: TRBD2
J gene: TRBJ2-3
CDR3 protein: CASSDEAGSGDTQYF
CDR3 DNA: TGTGCCAGCAGTGACGAAGCGGGGTCGGGAGATACGCAGTATTTT

V gene: TRBV3-1/TRBV3-2
clone size: once
D gene: TRBD1
J gene: TRBJ2-1
CDR3 protein: CASSQEGLTGVAKFF
CDR3 DNA: TGTGCCAGCAGCCAAGAGGGACTGACAGGGGTGGCCAAGTTCTTC

V gene: TRBV19
clone size: NA
D gene: TRBD2
J gene: TRBJ2-1
CDR3 protein: CASSSGGNNEQFF
CDR3 DNA: TGTGCCAGTAGTAGCGGGGGGAACAATGAGCAGTTCTTC

V gene: TRBV6-2/TRBV6-3
clone size: few
D gene: TRBD1
J gene: TRBJ1-1
CDR3 protein: CASSYRQGATEAFF
CDR3 DNA: TGTGCCAGCAGTTACAGGCAGGGGGCGACTGAAGCTTTCTTT

V gene: TRBV3-1/TRBV3-2
clone size: NA
D gene: TRBD1
J gene: TRBJ1-2
CDR3 protein: CASSSTGDYGYTF
CDR3 DNA: TGTGCCAGCAGTTCCACAGGGGACTATGGCTACACCTTC

V gene: TRBV9
clone size: NA
D gene: TRBD1
J gene: TRBJ1-1
CDR3 protein: CASSGGTVRTGTFF
CDR3 DNA: TGTGCCAGCAGCGGCGGGACAGTACGGACGGGGACTTTCTTT

V gene: TRBV9
clone size: few
D gene: TRBD2
J gene: TRBJ2-1
CDR3 protein: CASSTSGRGYNEQFF
CDR3 DNA: TGTGCCAGCAGCACAAGCGGGAGGGGATACAATGAGCAGTTCTTC

V gene: TRBV19
clone size: NA
D gene: NA
J gene: TRBJ2-6
CDR3 protein: CASSLSSDLISGANVLTF
CDR3 DNA: TGTGCCAGTAGTCTGTCCAGCGATCTCATCTCTGGGGCCAACGTCCTGACTTTC

V gene: TRBV13
clone size: few
D gene: TRBD2
J gene: TRBJ2-1
CDR3 protein: CASSLVAAAGGNEQFF
CDR3 DNA: TGTGCCAGCAGCTTAGTTGCGGCGGCCGGGGGGAATGAGCAGTTCTTC

V gene: TRBV29-1
clone size: few
D gene: TRBD2
J gene: TRBJ2-1
CDR3 protein: CSVVGRGGSLGNEQFF
CDR3 DNA: TGCAGCGTTGTTGGCCGGGGCGGGAGTTTAGGCAATGAGCAGTTCTTC

V gene: TRBV7-9
clone size: NA
D gene: NA
J gene: TRBJ1-2
CDR3 protein: CASSLPGDPYTF
CDR3 DNA: TGTGCCAGCAGCTTACCCGGAGATCCCTACACCTTC

V gene: TRBV5-1
clone size: NA
D gene: NA
J gene: TRBJ1-2
CDR3 protein: CASSFGGNAGSNYGYTF
CDR3 DNA: TGCGCCAGCAGCTTTGGGGGGAATGCGGGCTCTAACTATGGCTACACCTTC

V gene: TRBV7-8
clone size: NA
D gene: NA
J gene: TRBJ2-5
CDR3 protein: CASSQGTHQETQYF
CDR3 DNA: TGTGCCAGCAGCCAGGGGACTCACCAAGAGACCCAGTACTTC

V gene: TRBV6-5
clone size: NA
D gene: NA
J gene: TRBJ1-1
CDR3 protein: CASSYGQGRVYFF
CDR3 DNA: TGTGCCAGCAGTTACGGTCAGGGTAGGGTGTATTTCTTT

V gene: TRBV19
clone size: NA
D gene: NA
J gene: TRBJ1-4
CDR3 protein: CASSIQVRGLTNEKLFF
CDR3 DNA: TGTGCCAGTAGTATACAGGTTCGGGGATTAACTAATGAAAAACTGTTTTTT

V gene: TRBV7-8
clone size: NA
D gene: TRBD2
J gene: TRBJ2-1
CDR3 protein: CASSLRRLADNNEQFF
CDR3 DNA: TGTGCCAGCAGCTTAAGGCGACTAGCGGATAACAATGAGCAGTTCTTC

V gene: TRBV6-5
clone size: NA
D gene: NA
J gene: TRBJ2-5
CDR3 protein: CASSSPGQETQYF
CDR3 DNA: TGTGCCAGCAGTTCACCAGGGCAAGAGACCCAGTACTTC

V gene: TRBV6-2/TRBV6-3
clone size: NA
D gene: TRBD2
J gene: TRBJ2-5
CDR3 protein: CASSYPREGQETQYF
CDR3 DNA: TGTGCCAGCAGTTACCCGCGGGAGGGCCAAGAGACCCAGTACTTC

V gene: TRBV10-2
clone size: NA
D gene: NA
J gene: TRBJ2-4
CDR3 protein: CASSESWGVGNIQYF
CDR3 DNA: TGCGCCAGCAGTGAGAGTTGGGGGGTGGGGAACATTCAGTACTTC

V gene: TRBV5-1
clone size: NA
D gene: NA
J gene: TRBJ2-7
CDR3 protein: CASSSEVGRSYEQYF
CDR3 DNA: TGCGCCAGCAGCTCGGAGGTTGGCAGATCCTACGAGCAGTACTTC

V gene: TRBV5-5
clone size: NA
D gene: TRBD1
J gene: TRBJ1-6
CDR3 protein: CASSFFGDSFYNSPLHF
CDR3 DNA: TGTGCCAGCAGCTTTTTCGGGGACAGTTTTTATAATTCACCCCTCCACTTT

V gene: TRBV7-7
clone size: NA
D gene: NA
J gene: TRBJ1-2
CDR3 protein: CASSYPGGSGYTF
CDR3 DNA: TGTGCCAGCAGCTATCCGGGAGGCAGTGGCTACACCTTC

V gene: TRBV24-1
clone size: NA
D gene: TRBD1
J gene: TRBJ2-7
CDR3 protein: CATSDPGTGTLEQYF
CDR3 DNA: TGTGCCACCAGTGACCCCGGGACAGGTACGCTCGAGCAGTACTTC

V gene: TRBV9
clone size: NA
D gene: TRBD2
J gene: TRBJ2-3
CDR3 protein: CASSVEGLAGDKGTQYF
CDR3 DNA: TGTGCCAGCAGCGTAGAGGGACTAGCGGGAGATAAGGGTACGCAGTATTTT

V gene: TRBV11-2
clone size: NA
D gene: NA
J gene: TRBJ2-4
CDR3 protein: CASSLGSGPKNIQYF
CDR3 DNA: TGTGCCAGCAGCTTAGGCTCCGGTCCCAAAAACATTCAGTACTTC

V gene: TRBV10-3
clone size: NA
D gene: NA
J gene: TRBJ1-2
CDR3 protein: CAIKSGDNYGYTF
CDR3 DNA: TGTGCCATCAAATCAGGGGATAACTATGGCTACACCTTC

V gene: TRBV7-2
clone size: NA
D gene: NA
J gene: TRBJ1-2
CDR3 protein: CASSPDGQTNYGYTF
CDR3 DNA: TGTGCCAGCAGCCCCGACGGACAGACTAACTATGGCTACACCTTC

V gene: TRBV7-9
clone size: NA
D gene: NA
J gene: TRBJ1-4
CDR3 protein: CASSSIHLRLFF
CDR3 DNA: TGTGCCAGCAGCTCAATACACCTCAGGCTGTTTTTT

V gene: TRBV7-2
clone size: few
D gene: NA
J gene: TRBJ1-2
CDR3 protein: CASSLGGSGNGYTF
CDR3 DNA: TGTGCCAGCAGCTTAGGGGGTTCGGGAAATGGCTACACCTTC

V gene: TRBV5-1
clone size: NA
D gene: TRBD1
J gene: TRBJ2-2
CDR3 protein: CASSWGTGLNTGELFF
CDR3 DNA: TGCGCCAGCAGCTGGGGGACAGGCCTGAACACCGGGGAGCTGTTTTTT

V gene: TRBV4-3
clone size: once
D gene: TRBD1
J gene: TRBJ2-7
CDR3 protein: CASSAGTGTYEQYF
CDR3 DNA: TGCGCCAGCAGCGCTGGGACAGGGACCTACGAGCAGTACTTC

V gene: TRBV6-5
clone size: NA
D gene: TRBD1
J gene: TRBJ1-1
CDR3 protein: CASSPGTGWTEAFF
CDR3 DNA: TGTGCCAGCAGCCCCGGGACAGGGTGGACTGAAGCTTTCTTT

V gene: TRBV6-2/TRBV6-3
clone size: NA
D gene: NA
J gene: TRBJ1-5
CDR3 protein: CASSYVLAADSNQPQHF
CDR3 DNA: TGTGCCAGCAGTTACGTCCTCGCGGCAGACAGCAATCAGCCCCAGCATTTT

V gene: TRBV7-9
clone size: few
D gene: TRBD1
J gene: TRBJ2-2
CDR3 protein: CASTGTGTNTGELFF
CDR3 DNA: TGTGCCAGCACCGGGACAGGGACGAACACCGGGGAGCTGTTTTTT

V gene: TRBV10-3
clone size: NA
D gene: TRBD2
J gene: TRBJ2-7
CDR3 protein: CAISATGTRISYEQYF
CDR3 DNA: TGTGCCATCAGTGCCACCGGGACTAGAATCTCCTACGAGCAGTACTTC

V gene: TRBV10-3
clone size: few
D gene: TRBD1
J gene: TRBJ1-1
CDR3 protein: CAISEWTGQNTEAFF
CDR3 DNA: TGTGCCATCAGTGAGTGGACAGGGCAAAACACTGAAGCTTTCTTT

V gene: TRBV7-2
clone size: NA
D gene: TRBD1
J gene: TRBJ2-5
CDR3 protein: CASSSDRGRRETQYF
CDR3 DNA: TGTGCCAGCAGCTCGGACAGGGGGCGTAGAGAGACCCAGTACTTC